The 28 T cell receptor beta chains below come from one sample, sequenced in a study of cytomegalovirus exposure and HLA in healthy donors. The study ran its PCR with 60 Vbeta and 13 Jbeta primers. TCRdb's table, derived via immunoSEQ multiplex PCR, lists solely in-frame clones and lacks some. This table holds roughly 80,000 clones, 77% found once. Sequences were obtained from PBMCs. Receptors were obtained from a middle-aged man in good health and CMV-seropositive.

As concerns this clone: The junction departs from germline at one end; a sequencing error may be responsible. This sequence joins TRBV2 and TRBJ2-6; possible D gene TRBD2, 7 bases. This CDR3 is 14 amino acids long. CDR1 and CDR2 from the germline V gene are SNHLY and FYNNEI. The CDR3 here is CAPGGPSGANGLTF. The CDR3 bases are TGTGCCCCCGGGGGGCCGAGCGGGGCCAACGGCCTGACTTTC.

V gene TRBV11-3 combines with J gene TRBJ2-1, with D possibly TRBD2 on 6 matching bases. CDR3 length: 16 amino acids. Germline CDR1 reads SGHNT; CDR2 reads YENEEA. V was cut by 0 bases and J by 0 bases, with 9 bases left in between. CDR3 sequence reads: CASSLEGGVSYNEQFF. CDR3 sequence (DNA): TGTGCCAGCAGCTTAGAAGGCGGGGTCTCCTACAATGAGCAGTTCTTC.

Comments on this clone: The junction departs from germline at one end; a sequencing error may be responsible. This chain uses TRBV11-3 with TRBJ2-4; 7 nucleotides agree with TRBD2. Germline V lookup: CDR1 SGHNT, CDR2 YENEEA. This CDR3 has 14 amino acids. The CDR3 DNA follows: TGTGCCAGCACGAGCGGGACGTCCAAAAACAGTCAGTACTTC. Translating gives CASTSGTSKNSQYF.

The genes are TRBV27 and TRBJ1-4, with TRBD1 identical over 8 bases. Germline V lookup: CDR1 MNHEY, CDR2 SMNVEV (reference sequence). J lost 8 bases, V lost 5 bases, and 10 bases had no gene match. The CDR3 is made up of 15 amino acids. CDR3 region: CASSLGRGLGEKLFF. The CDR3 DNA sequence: TGTGCCAGCAGTCTCGGCAGGGGGCTAGGAGAAAAACTGTTTTTT.

The chain's CDR3 is CASGEGVSSGNTIYF. DNA of the CDR3: TGTGCCAGTGGGGAAGGGGTTAGCTCTGGAAACACCATATATTTT. The chain couples TRBV28 to TRBJ1-3; possible D gene TRBD1, 5 bases. Germline assignment: CDR1 MDHEN and CDR2 SYDVKM. Trimming removed 9 bases at V and 0 bases at J, with 15 bases between. The CDR3 runs to 15 residues.

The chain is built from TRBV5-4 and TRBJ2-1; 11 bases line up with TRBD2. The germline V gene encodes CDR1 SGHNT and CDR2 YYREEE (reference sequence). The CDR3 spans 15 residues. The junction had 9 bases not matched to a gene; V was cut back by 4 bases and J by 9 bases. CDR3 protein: CASSASSGGIFEQFF. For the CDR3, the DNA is TGTGCCAGCAGCGCCTCTAGCGGGGGGATCTTTGAGCAGTTCTTC.

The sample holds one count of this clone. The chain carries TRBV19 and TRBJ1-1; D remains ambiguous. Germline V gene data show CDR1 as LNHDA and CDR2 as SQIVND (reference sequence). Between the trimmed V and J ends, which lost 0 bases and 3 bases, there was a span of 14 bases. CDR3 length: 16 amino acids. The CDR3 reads CASSIESRGRDTEAFF. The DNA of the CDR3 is TGTGCCAGTAGTATAGAATCCCGCGGGAGGGACACTGAAGCTTTCTTT.

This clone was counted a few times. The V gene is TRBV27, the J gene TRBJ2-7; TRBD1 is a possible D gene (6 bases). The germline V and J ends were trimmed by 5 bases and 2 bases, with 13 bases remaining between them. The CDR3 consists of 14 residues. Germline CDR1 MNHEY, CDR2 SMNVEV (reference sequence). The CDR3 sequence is CASSRAGDPYEQYF. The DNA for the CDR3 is TGTGCCAGCAGTAGGGCAGGGGACCCCTACGAGCAGTACTTC.

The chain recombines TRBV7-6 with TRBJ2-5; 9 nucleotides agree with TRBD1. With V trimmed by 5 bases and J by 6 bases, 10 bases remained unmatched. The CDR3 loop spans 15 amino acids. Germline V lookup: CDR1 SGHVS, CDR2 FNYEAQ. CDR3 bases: TGTGCCAGCAGCAACTCCGGGACAGGGATCCAGACCCAGTACTTC. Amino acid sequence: CASSNSGTGIQTQYF.

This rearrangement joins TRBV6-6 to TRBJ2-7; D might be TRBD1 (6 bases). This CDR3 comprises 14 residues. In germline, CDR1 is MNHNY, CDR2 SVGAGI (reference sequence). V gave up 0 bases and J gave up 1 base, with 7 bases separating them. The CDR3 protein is CASSYSQGSYEQYF. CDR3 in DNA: TGTGCCAGCAGTTACTCGCAGGGGTCCTACGAGCAGTACTTC.

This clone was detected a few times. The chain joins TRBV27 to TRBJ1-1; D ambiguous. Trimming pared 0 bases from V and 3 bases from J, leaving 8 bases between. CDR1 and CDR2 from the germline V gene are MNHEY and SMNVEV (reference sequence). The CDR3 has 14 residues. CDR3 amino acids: CASSLSRWDTEAFF. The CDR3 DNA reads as TGTGCCAGCAGTTTATCGAGGTGGGACACTGAAGCTTTCTTT.

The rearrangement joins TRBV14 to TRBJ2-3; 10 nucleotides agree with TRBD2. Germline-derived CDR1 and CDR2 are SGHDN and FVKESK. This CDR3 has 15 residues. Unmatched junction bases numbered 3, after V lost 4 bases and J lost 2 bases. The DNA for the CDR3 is TGTGCCAGCAGCCTACTAGCGGGGCTCACAGATACGCAGTATTTT. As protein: CASSLLAGLTDTQYF.

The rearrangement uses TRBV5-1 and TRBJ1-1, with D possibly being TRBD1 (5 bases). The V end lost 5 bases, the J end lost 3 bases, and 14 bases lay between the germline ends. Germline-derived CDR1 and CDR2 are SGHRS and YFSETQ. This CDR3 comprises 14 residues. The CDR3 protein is CASSLRGFDTEAFF. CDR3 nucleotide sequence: TGCGCCAGCAGTTTGCGGGGGTTTGACACTGAAGCTTTCTTT.

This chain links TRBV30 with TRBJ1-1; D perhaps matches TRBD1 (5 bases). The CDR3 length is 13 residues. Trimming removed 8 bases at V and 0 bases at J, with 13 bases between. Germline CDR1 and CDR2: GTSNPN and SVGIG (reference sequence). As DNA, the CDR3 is TGTGCCGGGGCACGGACGATGAACACTGAAGCTTTCTTT. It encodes CAGARTMNTEAFF. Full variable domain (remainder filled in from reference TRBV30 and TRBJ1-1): SQTIHQWPATLVQPVGSPLSLECTVEGTSNPNLYWYRQAAGRGLQLLFYSVGIGQISSEVPQNLSASRPQDRQFILSSKKLLLSDSGFYLCAGARTMNTEAFFGQGTRLTVV.

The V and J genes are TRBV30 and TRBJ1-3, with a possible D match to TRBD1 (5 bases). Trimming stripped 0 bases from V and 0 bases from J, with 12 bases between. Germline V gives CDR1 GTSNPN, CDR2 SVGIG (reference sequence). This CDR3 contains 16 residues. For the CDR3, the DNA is TGTGCCTGGAGTGTATGGGGGGGTCGCTCTGGAAACACCATATATTTT. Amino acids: CAWSVWGGRSGNTIYF.

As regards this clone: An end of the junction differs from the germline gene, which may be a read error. The CDR3 is CSSSFGLAMYNEQFF. The DNA for the CDR3 is TGTTCCAGCAGCTTTGGACTAGCGATGTACAATGAGCAGTTCTTC. The gene calls are TRBV7-9 and TRBJ2-1; 9 bases line up with TRBD2. This CDR3 comprises 15 residues. CDR1 is SEHNR, CDR2 FQNEAQ, per germline (reference sequence).

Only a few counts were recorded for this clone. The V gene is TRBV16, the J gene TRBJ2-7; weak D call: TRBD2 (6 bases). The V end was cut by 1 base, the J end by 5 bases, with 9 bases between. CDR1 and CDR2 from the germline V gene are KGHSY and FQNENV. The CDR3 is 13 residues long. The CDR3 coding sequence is TGTGCCAGCAGCCAATTAGGAGGGGACGAGCAGTACTTC. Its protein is CASSQLGGDEQYF.

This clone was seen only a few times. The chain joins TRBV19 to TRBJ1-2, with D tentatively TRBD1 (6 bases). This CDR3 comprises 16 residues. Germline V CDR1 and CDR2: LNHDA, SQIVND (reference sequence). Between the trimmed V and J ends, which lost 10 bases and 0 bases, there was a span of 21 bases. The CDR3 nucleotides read TGTGCCACAACACCCTATTCACAGGGAGCTAACTATGGCTACACCTTC. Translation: CATTPYSQGANYGYTF.

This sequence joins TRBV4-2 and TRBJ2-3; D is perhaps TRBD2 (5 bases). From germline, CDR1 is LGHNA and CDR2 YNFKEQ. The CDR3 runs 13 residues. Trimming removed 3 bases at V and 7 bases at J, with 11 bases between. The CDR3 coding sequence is TGTGCCAGCAGCCAGGTACTAGGCAATACGCAGTATTTT. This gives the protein CASSQVLGNTQYF.

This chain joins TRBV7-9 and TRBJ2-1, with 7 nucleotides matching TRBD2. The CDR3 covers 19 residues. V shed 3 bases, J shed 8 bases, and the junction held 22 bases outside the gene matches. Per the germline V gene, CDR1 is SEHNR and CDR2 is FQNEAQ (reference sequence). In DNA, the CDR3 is TGTGCCAGCAGCTTTCCGCCACCCAATCGGGAGGTATACACAGATGAGCAGTTCTTC. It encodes CASSFPPPNREVYTDEQFF.

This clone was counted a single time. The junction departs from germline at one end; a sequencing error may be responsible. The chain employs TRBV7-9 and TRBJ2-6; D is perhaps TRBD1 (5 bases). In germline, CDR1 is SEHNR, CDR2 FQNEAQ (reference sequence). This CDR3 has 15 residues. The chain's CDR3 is CASSLPKSGANGLTF. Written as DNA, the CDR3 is TGTGCCAGCAGCTTACCTAAATCTGGGGCCAACGGCCTGACTTTC.

The CDR3 here is CASSGLAGAYEQYF. The CDR3 DNA reads as TGTGCCTCCTCGGGGCTAGCGGGAGCCTACGAGCAGTACTTC. This rearrangement joins TRBV30 to TRBJ2-7, with TRBD2 identical over 10 bases. Unmatched junction bases numbered 8, after V lost 7 bases and J lost 2 bases. From germline, CDR1 is GTSNPN and CDR2 SVGIG (reference sequence). The CDR3 consists of 14 residues.

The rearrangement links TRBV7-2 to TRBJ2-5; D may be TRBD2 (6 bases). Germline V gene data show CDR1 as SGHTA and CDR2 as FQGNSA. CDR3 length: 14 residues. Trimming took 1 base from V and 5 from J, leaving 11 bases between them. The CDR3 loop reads CASSLDTSRETQYF. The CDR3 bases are TGTGCCAGCAGCTTAGACACTAGCAGGGAGACCCAGTACTTC.

The CDR3 is CAISAGGEETQYF. DNA for the CDR3: TGTGCCATCAGTGCAGGGGGCGAGGAGACCCAGTACTTC. The V gene is TRBV10-3, the J gene TRBJ2-5, with 8 bases fitting TRBD1. The germline CDR1 and CDR2 sequences are ENHRY and SYGVKD. The trim removed 4 bases at V and 5 bases at J, leaving 3 bases unmatched. CDR3 length equals 13 residues.

CDR3 residues: CASSFSGRLETQYF. The CDR3 DNA sequence: TGTGCCAGCAGCTTTAGCGGGAGGTTAGAGACCCAGTACTTC. The V gene is TRBV5-4, the J gene TRBJ2-5, with 10 bases matching TRBD2. V was clipped by 2 bases and J by 4 bases; unmatched bases: 2. This CDR3 has 14 amino acids. Per the germline V gene, CDR1 is SGHNT and CDR2 is YYREEE (reference sequence).

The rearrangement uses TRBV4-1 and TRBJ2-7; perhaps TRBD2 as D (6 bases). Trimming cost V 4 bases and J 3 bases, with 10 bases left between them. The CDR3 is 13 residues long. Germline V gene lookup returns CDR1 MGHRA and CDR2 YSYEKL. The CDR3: CASSPAGYYEQYF. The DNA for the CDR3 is TGCGCCAGCAGCCCCGCGGGGTACTACGAGCAGTACTTC.

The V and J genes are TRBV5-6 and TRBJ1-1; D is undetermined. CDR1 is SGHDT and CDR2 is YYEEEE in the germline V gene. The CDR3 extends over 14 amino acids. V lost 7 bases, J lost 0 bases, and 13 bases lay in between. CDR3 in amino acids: CASYLRGVNTEAFF. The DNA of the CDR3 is TGTGCCAGCTACCTTCGGGGAGTGAACACTGAAGCTTTCTTT.

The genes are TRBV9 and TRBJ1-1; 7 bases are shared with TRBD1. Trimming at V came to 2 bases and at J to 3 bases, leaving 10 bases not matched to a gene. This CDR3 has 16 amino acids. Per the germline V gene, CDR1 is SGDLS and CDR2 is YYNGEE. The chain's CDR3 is CASSVDPRGVDTEAFF. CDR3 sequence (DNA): TGTGCCAGCAGCGTCGATCCCAGGGGGGTTGACACTGAAGCTTTCTTT.